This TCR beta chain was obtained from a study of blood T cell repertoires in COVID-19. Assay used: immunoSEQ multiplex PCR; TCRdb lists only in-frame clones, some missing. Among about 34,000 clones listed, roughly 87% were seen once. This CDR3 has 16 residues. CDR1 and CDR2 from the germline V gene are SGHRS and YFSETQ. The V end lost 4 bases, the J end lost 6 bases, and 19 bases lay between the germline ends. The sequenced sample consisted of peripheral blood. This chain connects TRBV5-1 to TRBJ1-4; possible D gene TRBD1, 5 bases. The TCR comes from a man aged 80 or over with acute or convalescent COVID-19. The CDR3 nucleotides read TGCGCCAGCAGCGACCTCGTCCCCTTAGGGGATGAAAAACTGTTTTTT. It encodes CASSDLVPLGDEKLFF.